These 10 T cell receptor beta chains were all obtained from the same sample, sequenced in a study of monozygotic twins with cystic fibrosis. Method: immunoSEQ multiplex PCR; TCRdb's copy keeps in-frame clones and lacks some. Of about 22,000 clones in the sample, approximately 97% were seen once. The sample taken for sequencing was blood. Receptor source: a girl aged 10 to 17 with cystic fibrosis.

The chain combines TRBV6-5 with TRBJ1-2, with D uncertain. The ends were cut back, 5 bases at V and 7 bases at J, with 17 bases in the middle. The CDR3 spans 14 residues. Germline values: CDR1 MNHEY, CDR2 SVGAGI. This chain's CDR3 is CASSNYYPEGGYTF. DNA for the CDR3: TGTGCCAGCAGTAATTACTACCCTGAGGGTGGCTACACCTTC.

The rearrangement joins TRBV7-3 to TRBJ2-7, with D perhaps matching TRBD1 (6 bases). The CDR3 has 13 residues. Germline CDR1 and CDR2: SGHTA and FQGTGA. V dropped 5 bases and J dropped 6 bases, with 14 bases sitting between them. The CDR3 coding sequence is TGTGCCAGCAGCCACAGCTTGGGGGCCGAGCAGTACTTC. Encoded protein: CASSHSLGAEQYF.

The genes are TRBV2 and TRBJ1-2, with TRBD1 matching 7 bases. V was clipped by 5 bases and J by 2 bases; unmatched bases: 2. Per the germline V gene, CDR1 is SNHLY and CDR2 is FYNNEI. The CDR3 length is 13 residues. CDR3 sequence (DNA): TGTGCCAGCAGTCCACAGGGGAACTATGGCTACACCTTC. Translation: CASSPQGNYGYTF.

CDR3 nucleotides: TGTGCCAGCCTCAGGGACCCCACAGATACGCAGTATTTT. It is translated as CASLRDPTDTQYF. The chain joins TRBV28 to TRBJ2-3; either TRBD1 or TRBD2 may supply D (5 bases each). CDR1 MDHEN and CDR2 SYDVKM come from the germline V gene. The CDR3 spans 13 residues. Trimming took off 8 bases at V and 2 bases at J, with 11 bases between the two ends.

V and J are TRBV7-6 and TRBJ2-5; D tentatively fits TRBD1 or TRBD2 (6 bases each). Per germline, CDR1 SGHVS and CDR2 FNYEAQ. V lost 7 bases and J lost 4, with 13 bases in between. The CDR3 loop spans 13 amino acids. This CDR3 is CASTHREVETQYF. CDR3 DNA sequence: TGTGCCAGCACCCACAGGGAGGTAGAGACCCAGTACTTC.

This chain uses TRBV28 with TRBJ2-3; possible D gene TRBD2, 5 bases. Germline CDR1 MDHEN, CDR2 SYDVKM. There are 14 residues in the CDR3. V lost 4 bases and J lost 5, with 13 bases in between. This CDR3 is CASSWSGKGDTQYF. CDR3 in DNA: TGTGCCAGCAGTTGGAGCGGTAAGGGAGATACGCAGTATTTT.

The V call is TRBV5-6, the J call TRBJ2-6, with 7 bases that match TRBD1. CDR1 is SGHDT, CDR2 YYEEEE, per germline. This CDR3 is built from 17 residues. The ends lost 0 bases at V and 2 bases at J; junction bases unmatched: 5. The CDR3 DNA sequence: TGTGCCAGCAGCTTGGTTACAGGGGTTACTGGGGCCAACGTCCTGACTTTC. This gives the protein CASSLVTGVTGANVLTF.

V is TRBV4-1 and J is TRBJ2-7; 7 bases are a match to TRBD1. CDR1 and CDR2 from the germline V gene are MGHRA and YSYEKL. Trimming cost V 2 bases and J 3 bases; bases outside gene matches: 10. There are 16 residues in the CDR3. The DNA for the CDR3 is TGCGCCAGCAGCCAAAGGGGCCGGGACAGCTTCTACGAGCAGTACTTC. Translating it yields CASSQRGRDSFYEQYF.

The chain carries TRBV5-6 and TRBJ2-7; a weak D match, TRBD1 (5 bases). The V and J ends lost 2 bases and 0 bases respectively, with 15 bases between them. In germline, CDR1 is SGHDT, CDR2 YYEEEE. This CDR3 is 16 amino acids long. The CDR3 coding sequence is TGTGCCAGCAGCTTCATCAGACAGCTACTCTCCTACGAGCAGTACTTC. It translates to CASSFIRQLLSYEQYF.

The chain employs TRBV9 and TRBJ2-5; D gene uncertain. Germline CDR1 SGDLS, CDR2 YYNGEE. V was pared by 3 bases and J by 5 bases, with 8 bases between. The CDR3 sequence is 12 residues long. This CDR3 reads CASSAPEETQYF. The CDR3 nucleotides read TGTGCCAGCAGCGCACCGGAGGAGACCCAGTACTTC.